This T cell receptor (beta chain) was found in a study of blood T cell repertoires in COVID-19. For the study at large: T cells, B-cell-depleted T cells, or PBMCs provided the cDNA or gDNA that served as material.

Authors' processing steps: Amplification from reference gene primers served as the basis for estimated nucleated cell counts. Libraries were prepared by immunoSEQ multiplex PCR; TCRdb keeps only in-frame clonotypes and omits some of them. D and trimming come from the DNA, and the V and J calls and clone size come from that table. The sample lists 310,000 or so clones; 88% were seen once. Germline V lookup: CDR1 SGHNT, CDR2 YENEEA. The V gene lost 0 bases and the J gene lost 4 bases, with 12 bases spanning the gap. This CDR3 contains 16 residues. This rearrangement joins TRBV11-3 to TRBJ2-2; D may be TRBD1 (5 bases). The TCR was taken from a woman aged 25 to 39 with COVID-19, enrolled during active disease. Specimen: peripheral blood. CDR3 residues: CASSLEPGMITGELFF. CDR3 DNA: TGTGCCAGCAGCTTAGAACCAGGGATGATCACCGGGGAGCTGTTTTTT.